This T cell receptor (beta chain) comes out of a study of regulatory T cells in long-lasting Graves disease. Study findings and constraints: Samples came from peripheral blood alone, without thyroid tissue.

With V trimmed by 6 bases and J by 3 bases, 9 bases remained unmatched. Germline assignment: CDR1 GTSNPN and CDR2 SVGIG (reference sequence). This CDR3 contains 15 residues. The time point is: newly diagnosed GD, antithyroid drugs for less than 3 months. PBMC RNA was the source of the TCR library. This clonotype was counted ten times or more. What it binds is unknown. Assembly of TCR beta libraries relied on iRepertoire HTBI primers together with Arm-PCR of CDR3 regions. As handled by the study authors: The samples included 60 to 65 TRBV and about 13 TRBJ segments. MiXCR was run by TCRdb on the multiplex PCR reads, yielding one entry per CDR3 protein. The V and J calls were determined by TCRdb, not by the authors. The sample yields about 210,000 distinct CDR3 sequences, approximately 18% seen once. These data were also filed under a second study, of T cells in Graves' hyperthyroidism and ophthalmopathy.

This clonotype was sampled from a woman aged 30 to 39 with Graves disease. V and J are TRBV30 and TRBJ1-5; 9 bases fit TRBD1. This sample comprised peripheral blood mononuclear cells (PBMCs), obtained at new diagnosis, from a patient treated with antithyroid drugs. CDR3 loop: CACDPGQGFNQPQHF. CDR3 in DNA: TGTGCCTGTGATCCGGGACAGGGTTTCAATCAGCCCCAGCATTTT.